The present entry profiles one T cell receptor beta chain with its context. Its antigen is not known. The sample is drawn from a study of long-term antiretroviral therapy in people with HIV. This was the immunoSEQ v3.0 assay at survey level. Here immunoSEQ multiplex PCR was the method, and the copy in TCRdb shows in-frame clones only, minus some. The table lists 30,000 to 40,000 clones, over 75% of them singletons, with 3.5% to 4.5% in the top ten. Germline CDR1 reads KGHSH; CDR2 reads LQKENI. This CDR3 is 13 amino acids long. The V gene lost 0 bases and the J gene lost 1 base, with 3 bases spanning the gap. Regarding the study as a whole: Data on ART adherence, viral resistance or therapy changes were unavailable. The data indicate that diversity increased after ART but remained below transplant donor controls.

PBMC samples from each donor numbered at least one pre-ART and at least two post-ART. Sample: unsorted PBMCs, taken approximately 3.3 years after starting antiretroviral therapy. The chain carries TRBV18 and TRBJ1-1; D is unresolved. The source is a man aged 18 to 29 with HIV. CDR3 sequence (DNA): TGTGCCAGCTCACCACCGGAGAACACTGAAGCTTTCTTT. It codes for CASSPPENTEAFF.